The clone carrying this T cell receptor (beta chain) was counted at least ten times. Its antigen is unidentified. Breast cancer patients provided tissue from their axillary draining lymph nodes. The entry originates in a study of breast tumors, draining lymph nodes, adjacent tissues. Overall study findings and caveats: Tumor repertoires ranked between lymph nodes and nontumor tissue in diversity, with V and J gene preferences.

Via MiXCR, TCRdb re-called the multiplex PCR reads, giving one row per CDR3 protein. The table shows fewer than 140,000 distinct CDR3 sequences, with under 40% occurring only once. With V trimmed by 7 bases and J by 6 bases, 1 base remained unmatched. The germline V gene has CDR1 MNHNY and CDR2 SVGAGI (reference sequence). The CDR3 runs to 13 residues. The gene calls are TRBV6-6 and TRBJ1-4; 11 positions agree with TRBD1. This receptor was obtained from a female donor with breast cancer. Some clones in this sample may be carry-over from other donors' samples. The sample comprised axillary lymph node tissue. CDR3 residues: CASMGQGDEKLFF. In DNA form, the CDR3 reads TGTGCCAGCATGGGACAGGGGGATGAAAAACTGTTTTTT.